The 28 T cell receptor beta chains below come from one sample, sequenced in a study of metastatic and nonmetastatic thyroid tumors. The entire patient cohort was treatment-naive prior to thyroid surgery. TCRdb re-processed the PCR reads through MiXCR. The data hold about 10,000 clones, with about 30% observed a single time. Specimen: tumor tissue. Every receptor here comes from a female donor with papillary thyroid cancer or a benign thyroid nodule (not recorded which). Some clones in this sample may be carry-over from other donors' samples.

This clone was counted at least ten times. The J gene is TRBJ2-3, the V gene TRBV7-2; 7 nucleotides line up with TRBD2. This CDR3 is built from 14 residues. Germline lookup yields CDR1 SGHTA and CDR2 FQGNSA. J was trimmed by 7 bases and V by 5 bases; bases with no gene match: 9. CDR3 loop: CASSPGGFSYTQYF. The CDR3 bases are TGTGCCAGCAGCCCCGGGGGGTTCTCCTATACGCAGTATTTT.

Ten or more counts support this clone. The rearrangement uses TRBV6-1 and TRBJ2-4, with 10 bases lining up with TRBD1. The CDR3 totals 16 residues. Germline V gives CDR1 MNHNS, CDR2 SASEGT. Unmatched junction bases numbered 4, after V lost 4 bases and J lost 1 base. The CDR3 coding sequence is TGTGCCAGCAGTGGACAGGGGGCGCGGGCCAAAAACATTCAGTACTTC. Translated: CASSGQGARAKNIQYF.

This clone was counted at least ten times. The chain couples TRBV20-1 to TRBJ2-5; 9 nucleotides agree with TRBD1. The germline V gene has CDR1 DFQATT and CDR2 SNEGSKA (reference sequence). V was clipped by 5 bases and J by 1 base; unmatched bases: 11. This CDR3 region has 16 residues. CDR3 nucleotides: TGCAGTGCTCCCGGGCGGGGACAGGGTGGCCAAGAGACCCAGTACTTC. Its translation: CSAPGRGQGGQETQYF.

The sample holds many counts of this clone. The chain uses TRBV5-1 and TRBJ2-1; D is perhaps TRBD1 (5 bases). Trimming left V 4 bases short and J 1 base short, with 12 bases between. There are 15 residues in the CDR3. The germline CDR1 and CDR2 sequences are SGHRS and YFSETQ. Here the CDR3 reads CASSQAQGSYNEQFF. The CDR3 coding sequence is TGCGCCAGCAGCCAAGCCCAGGGTTCCTACAATGAGCAGTTCTTC.

This clone was picked up a small number of times. The junction departs from the called germline gene at one end, perhaps through a read error. The V gene is TRBV7-2, the J gene TRBJ2-5; the D gene is possibly TRBD1 (6 bases). Germline CDR1 reads SGHTA; CDR2 reads FQGNSA. The CDR3 loop spans 14 amino acids. The CDR3 coding sequence is TGTGCCAGCAGCTTCCGGACAGTGAGGAATGAGCATTTCTTC. It yields the protein CASSFRTVRNEHFF.

This clone is medium-sized. The chain recombines TRBV30 with TRBJ1-5; a possible D gene is TRBD1 (5 bases). The CDR3 extends over 14 amino acids. The germline V gene encodes CDR1 GTSNPN and CDR2 SVGIG (reference sequence). V was trimmed by 0 bases and J by 9 bases, leaving 15 bases between them. The CDR3 bases are TGTGCCTGGAGTGTTGGGGCGGGAATCGGGCCCCAGCATTTT. It is translated as CAWSVGAGIGPQHF.

This clone came up a few times. The V gene is TRBV12-3 or TRBV12-4, the J gene TRBJ2-5; TRBD2 matches 10 bases. The trim removed 4 bases at V and 8 bases at J, leaving 13 bases unmatched. The CDR3 contains 16 residues. The CDR3 here is CASSSGESSGRATQYF. CDR3 nucleotide sequence: TGTGCCAGCAGTTCAGGGGAGTCGAGCGGGAGGGCTACCCAGTACTTC.

This clone is classed as medium-sized. V usage is TRBV12-3 or TRBV12-4 and J usage is TRBJ1-1, with D unresolved. Trimming took off 7 bases at V and 0 bases at J, with 6 bases between the two ends. The CDR3 length is 12 residues. Here the CDR3 reads CASKFMNTEAFF. The CDR3, as DNA: TGTGCCAGCAAGTTCATGAACACTGAAGCTTTCTTT.

This clone is labeled as medium-sized. The chain combines TRBV2 with TRBJ2-7; 11 bases map to TRBD2. There are 13 residues in the CDR3. With V trimmed by 6 bases and J by 4 bases, 2 bases remained unmatched. In germline, CDR1 is SNHLY, CDR2 FYNNEI. The CDR3: CASSGLAGYEQYF. CDR3 nucleotides: TGTGCCAGCAGCGGACTAGCGGGTTACGAGCAGTACTTC.

This clone was detected many times. The CDR3 spells CSVGAGWGMKAEAFF. For the CDR3, the DNA is TGCAGCGTTGGTGCAGGTTGGGGGATGAAGGCTGAAGCTTTCTTT. The chain has TRBV29-1 and TRBJ1-1; D might be TRBD1 (5 bases). Between the trimmed V and J ends, which lost 4 bases and 6 bases, there was a span of 21 bases. Germline assignment: CDR1 SQVTM and CDR2 ANQGSEA. This CDR3 has 15 residues. The entire variable domain, with the rest obtained from reference TRBV29-1 and TRBJ1-1, is as follows: SAVISQKPSRDICQRGTSLTIQCQVDSQVTMMFWYRQQPGQSLTLIATANQGSEATYESGFVIDKFPISRPNLTFSTLTVSNMSPEDSSIYLCSVGAGWGMKAEAFFGQGTRLTVV.

This clone rates as medium-sized (0.01 to 0.1%). Within the sample, other DNA sequences also encode this same CDR3. The chain has TRBV19 and TRBJ2-1; 13 bases are shared with TRBD2. V lost 5 bases to trimming and J lost 13 bases; unmatched junction nucleotides: 5. CDR1 is LNHDA, CDR2 SQIVND, per germline (reference sequence). The CDR3 has 13 residues. CDR3 residues: CASSLGTSGAQFF. Written as DNA, the CDR3 is TGTGCCAGTAGTCTAGGGACTAGCGGGGCCCAGTTCTTC.

V and J are TRBV3-1 and TRBJ1-2; 7 positions match TRBD1. J was trimmed by 7 bases and V by 1 base; bases with no gene match: 3. In germline, CDR1 is LGHDT, CDR2 YNNKEL (reference sequence). The CDR3 has 13 residues. CDR3 sequence (DNA): TGTGCCAGCAGCCAAGTAGGGGGCAGTGGCTACACCTTC. This codes for CASSQVGGSGYTF.

This clone has just a few counts. This CDR3 fails to terminate in the conserved phenylalanine or tryptophan, so it likely reflects a read error. This rearrangement joins TRBV6-5 to TRBJ1-5, with D uncertain. The V gene's germline CDR1 is MNHEY and CDR2 SVGAGI. Trimming left V 2 bases short and J 5 bases short, with 10 bases between. The CDR3 sequence is 14 residues long. CDR3 in amino acids: CASSYGQADQPQHL. As DNA, the CDR3 is TGTGCCAGCAGTTACGGGCAGGCCGATCAGCCCCAGCATCTT.

The V call is TRBV9, the J call TRBJ2-1; D ambiguous. The V gene's germline CDR1 is SGDLS and CDR2 YYNGEE. The CDR3 covers 15 residues. Trimming pared 0 bases from V and 4 bases from J, leaving 11 bases between. The CDR3 is CASSVELVSYNEQFF. The CDR3 nucleotides are TGTGCCAGCAGCGTAGAGCTAGTGTCATACAATGAGCAGTTCTTC.

The rearrangement uses TRBV19 and TRBJ2-2; 9 bases are shared with TRBD2. This CDR3 has 17 residues. Germline V lookup: CDR1 LNHDA, CDR2 SQIVND (reference sequence). J gave up 4 bases and V 6 bases, and 12 bases lay outside the gene matches. CDR3 sequence (DNA): TGTGCCAGTAGACCGCCCCGGCTAGCGGGAACCACCGGGGAGCTGTTTTTT. Its protein is CASRPPRLAGTTGELFF.

This clone is classed as medium-sized (0.01 to 0.1%). The genes are TRBV7-8 and TRBJ2-7, with 10 bases lining up with TRBD1. The ends lost 0 bases at V and 3 bases at J; junction bases unmatched: 5. Germline V lookup: CDR1 SGHVS, CDR2 FQNEAQ. This CDR3 has 16 amino acids. CDR3 loop: CASSLAGGTGVYEQYF. The CDR3 nucleotides are TGTGCCAGCAGCTTAGCGGGGGGGACAGGGGTCTACGAGCAGTACTTC.

The chain links TRBV5-6 to TRBJ2-7; D might be TRBD1 or TRBD2, each matching 5 bases. CDR3 length: 13 amino acids. V dropped 6 bases and J dropped 0 bases, with 10 bases sitting between them. Germline CDR1 SGHDT, CDR2 YYEEEE. DNA of the CDR3: TGTGCCAGCAACCGGGGCCACTCCTACGAGCAGTACTTC. Its translation: CASNRGHSYEQYF.

J is TRBJ2-1 and V is TRBV7-9, with 8 bases aligning to TRBD2. The CDR3 is 14 amino acids. V lost 5 bases to trimming and J lost 7 bases; unmatched junction nucleotides: 7. In germline, CDR1 is SEHNR, CDR2 FQNEAQ (reference sequence). The chain's CDR3 is CASSVSREGNEQFF. The CDR3 bases are TGTGCCAGCAGCGTTTCACGGGAGGGGAATGAGCAGTTCTTC. The full variable domain, its missing parts supplied by reference TRBV7-9 and TRBJ2-1, is DTGVSQNPRHKITKRGQNVTFRCDPISEHNRLYWYRQTLGQGPEFLTYFQNEAQLEKSRLLSDRFSAERPKGSFSTLEIQRTEQGDSAMYLCASSVSREGNEQFFGPGTRLTVL.

Relative to its sample, this clone is medium-sized (0.01 to 0.1%). The CDR3 DNA reads as TGTGCCAGCAGTTTGGACCTTAACTATGGCTACACCTTC. This sequence encodes CASSLDLNYGYTF. The chain carries TRBV28 and TRBJ1-2; no reliable D call. Trimming pared 3 bases from V and 1 base from J, leaving 6 bases between. CDR1 is MDHEN and CDR2 is SYDVKM in the germline V gene. This CDR3 has 13 amino acids.

This clone was found many times. The chain is built from TRBV29-1 and TRBJ2-7, with D perhaps TRBD2 (5 bases). V was shortened by 6 bases and J by 4 bases, with 13 bases between the two germline ends. There are 12 residues in the CDR3. The germline V gene has CDR1 SQVTM and CDR2 ANQGSEA. As DNA, the CDR3 is TGCAGCGTGGAGGATTTACCTTACGAGCAGTACTTC. Protein product: CSVEDLPYEQYF.

Worth noting for this clone: At one of its ends the junction is not consistent with the germline gene, which may arise from a read error. The chain carries TRBV28 and TRBJ2-6; D is possibly TRBD1 (6 bases). CDR1 and CDR2 from the germline V gene are MDHEN and SYDVKM. This CDR3 is built from 16 residues. The DNA of the CDR3 is TGTGCCAGAAGTTTGGGACATATCTATGGGGCCAACGTCCTGACTTTC. Its translation is CARSLGHIYGANVLTF.

This chain connects TRBV7-2 to TRBJ1-2; TRBD1 matches at 7 bases. Per germline, CDR1 SGHTA and CDR2 FQGNSA. The ends lost 3 bases at V and 6 bases at J; junction bases unmatched: 10. The CDR3 is 15 amino acids. CDR3 region: CASSFSSGTAHGYTF. For the CDR3, the DNA is TGTGCCAGCAGCTTCTCCTCCGGGACAGCCCATGGCTACACCTTC. Complete variable domain (other parts from reference TRBV7-2 and TRBJ1-2): GAGVSQSPSNKVTEKGKDVELRCDPISGHTALYWYRQSLGQGLEFLIYFQGNSAPDKSGLPSDRFSAERTGGSVSTLTIQRTQQEDSAVYLCASSFSSGTAHGYTFGSGTRLTVV.

The sample holds many counts of this clone. V and J are TRBV5-6 and TRBJ2-5; D not certain. V lost 2 bases and J 2 bases, leaving 10 bases between the germline ends. Germline-derived CDR1 and CDR2 are SGHDT and YYEEEE. The CDR3 runs to 14 residues. In DNA, the CDR3 is TGTGCCAGCAGCTTATCAATGTTTCAAGAGACCCAGTACTTC. Translation: CASSLSMFQETQYF.

By proportion, this clone is medium-sized. V gene TRBV7-8 combines with J gene TRBJ2-7; 10 bases are shared with TRBD2. CDR1 is SGHVS and CDR2 is FQNEAQ in the germline V gene. Germline trimming cut 5 bases from V and 4 bases from J; bases unmatched to any gene: 8. The CDR3 spans 15 residues. As DNA, the CDR3 is TGTGCCAGCAGCCCGAGGACTAGCGGACTTTACGAGCAGTACTTC. Translating gives CASSPRTSGLYEQYF.

The sample holds many counts of this clone. The chain recombines TRBV28 with TRBJ2-2; 9 bases align to TRBD2. The CDR3 runs 16 residues. The trim removed 2 bases at V and 7 bases at J, leaving 8 bases unmatched. Germline CDR1 MDHEN, CDR2 SYDVKM. CDR3 nucleotide sequence: TGTGCCAGCAGTTTACCGGCGGGAGGGCCGTTCGGGGAGCTGTTTTTT. Amino acids: CASSLPAGGPFGELFF. Full variable domain (rest looked up from reference TRBV28 and TRBJ2-2): DVKVTQSSRYLVKRTGEKVFLECVQDMDHENMFWYRQDPGLGLRLIYFSYDVKMKEKGDIPEGYSVSREKKERFSLILESASTNQTSMYLCASSLPAGGPFGELFFGEGSRLTVL.

J is TRBJ2-3 and V is TRBV6-5, with no clear D. CDR3 length: 12 residues. Per the germline V gene, CDR1 is MNHEY and CDR2 is SVGAGI. Deletions cut 4 bases from V and 6 bases from J, with 8 bases between. Here the CDR3 reads CASSSIRDTQYF. For the CDR3, the DNA is TGTGCCAGCAGTTCTATCAGGGATACGCAGTATTTT.

This chain uses TRBV20-1 with TRBJ2-7; D is possibly TRBD1 or TRBD2 (5 bases each). Germline V gives CDR1 DFQATT, CDR2 SNEGSKA (reference sequence). V was cut by 5 bases and J by 3 bases, with 20 bases left in between. The CDR3 covers 15 residues. The CDR3, as DNA: TGCAGTGCTTACGGGGCTCTTAGAGGCAACTACGAGCAGTACTTC. Protein product: CSAYGALRGNYEQYF.

This clone was recorded many times. The gene calls are TRBV18 and TRBJ2-3; D is possibly TRBD2 (5 bases). Germline V lookup: CDR1 KGHSH, CDR2 LQKENI. Trimming stripped 5 bases from V and 6 bases from J, with 18 bases between. This CDR3 region has 15 residues. DNA of the CDR3: TGTGCCAGCTCATCGTACAGCGGAATAGGTGATACGCAGTATTTT. Translation: CASSSYSGIGDTQYF.